Below are 21 T cell receptor beta chains sequenced from a single sample in a study of T cell changes during pregnancy in multiple sclerosis (dated by TCRdb to between 2018 and 2021). Library preparation used the immunoSEQ multiplex PCR assay. What TCRdb holds here is the immuneACCESS table cut down to in-frame rearrangements. Part of the clones is not present; checked against another copy, under half of the missing clones reflect an unresolved V gene, and the others are unexplained. The sample includes approximately 41,000 clones, with about 90% observed a single time. Of the sample, 9% to 10% is held by the ten largest clones. This sample comprised CD8+ T cells from peripheral blood mononuclear cells, obtained in the first trimester of pregnancy. These receptors all come from a female donor with multiple sclerosis, enrolled in a pregnancy study.

The chain has TRBV29-1 and TRBJ2-1, with D possibly TRBD2 on 5 matching bases. The CDR3 has 16 residues. The V and J ends lost 3 bases and 1 base respectively, with 16 bases between them. Germline lookup yields CDR1 SQVTM and CDR2 ANQGSEA. The DNA of the CDR3 is TGCAGCGTTGATGGGATCGGGGAAACTTCCTACAATGAGCAGTTCTTC. Its translation is CSVDGIGETSYNEQFF.

V usage is TRBV4-3 and J usage is TRBJ1-5; D is perhaps TRBD1 (5 bases). This CDR3 is 14 amino acids long. V was trimmed by 2 bases and J by 5 bases, leaving 10 bases between them. Germline values: CDR1 LGHNA, CDR2 YSLEER. CDR3 sequence reads: CASSQLRDYQPQHF. CDR3 DNA sequence: TGCGCCAGCAGCCAACTCAGGGACTATCAGCCCCAGCATTTT.

This chain joins TRBV15 and TRBJ1-4; D gene unclear. The CDR3 length is 15 residues. Germline CDR1 and CDR2: LNHNV and YYDKDF (reference sequence). V dropped 0 bases and J dropped 5 bases, with 10 bases sitting between them. The CDR3 region has the DNA TGTGCCACCAGCAGAGATCGGGGAGGGAATGAAAAACTGTTTTTT. Translating gives CATSRDRGGNEKLFF.

The V call is TRBV14, the J call TRBJ1-1, with 7 bases aligning to TRBD1. Germline CDR1 reads SGHDN; CDR2 reads FVKESK. V was pared by 4 bases and J by 7 bases, with 9 bases of the junction left unmatched. The CDR3 sequence is 14 residues long. The CDR3: CASSPNRDSLEAFF. The CDR3, as DNA: TGTGCCAGCAGCCCAAACCGGGACAGCCTTGAAGCTTTCTTT.

The V gene is TRBV4-3, the J gene TRBJ1-2; 8 bases line up with TRBD1. This CDR3 is 16 amino acids long. The junction had 10 bases not matched to a gene; V was cut back by 0 bases and J by 7 bases. Per germline, CDR1 LGHNA and CDR2 YSLEER. CDR3: CASSQDYAGQGGGYTF. CDR3 coding DNA: TGCGCCAGCAGCCAAGATTACGCCGGACAGGGAGGTGGCTACACCTTC.

The chain links TRBV4-2 to TRBJ1-1; D remains unclear. The V end lost 0 bases, the J end lost 5 bases, and 7 bases lay between the germline ends. Germline assignment: CDR1 LGHNA and CDR2 YNFKEQ. CDR3 length equals 13 residues. Written as DNA, the CDR3 is TGTGCCAGCAGCCAAGAGACGGGGACTGAAGCTTTCTTT. Encoded protein: CASSQETGTEAFF.

This clone was seen a handful of times. The rearrangement joins TRBV5-5 to TRBJ1-2; 9 bases are shared with TRBD1. Per germline, CDR1 SGHKS and CDR2 YYEKEE (reference sequence). The ends lost 4 bases at V and 8 bases at J; junction bases unmatched: 9. The CDR3 totals 14 residues. CDR3: CASSPDTGGWGYTF. Here the CDR3 DNA reads TGTGCCAGCAGCCCAGATACAGGGGGCTGGGGCTACACCTTC.

The V call is TRBV11-2, the J call TRBJ2-5, with D possibly being TRBD1 (6 bases). CDR1 is SGHAT, CDR2 FQNNGV, per germline. V lost 0 bases to trimming and J lost 5 bases, with 16 bases between them. This CDR3 has 16 residues. The CDR3 is CASSLEGRGGWETQYF. In nucleotides, the CDR3 is TGTGCCAGCAGCTTAGAGGGCAGGGGTGGGTGGGAGACCCAGTACTTC.

The chain carries TRBV6-5 and TRBJ2-7; 7 positions agree with TRBD1. The CDR3 extends over 13 amino acids. Germline CDR1 is MNHEY and CDR2 is SVGAGI. J gave up 4 bases and V 5 bases, and 5 bases lay outside the gene matches. CDR3 bases: TGTGCCAGCAGTCAGGGACAGTTTTACGAGCAGTACTTC. Translation gives CASSQGQFYEQYF.

On this clone itself: At one end, the junction sequence differs from germline, possibly due to a read error. V and J are TRBV2 and TRBJ2-1; 12 bases fit TRBD1. Germline CDR1 is SNHLY and CDR2 is FYNNEI. The CDR3 extends over 12 amino acids. Here the CDR3 reads CASRPPGQGALF. CDR3 DNA: TGTGCCAGCAGGCCCCCGGGACAGGGGGCACTCTTC.

This chain connects TRBV10-2 to TRBJ2-7; D is perhaps TRBD2 (6 bases). This CDR3 is 13 amino acids long. Trimming removed 8 bases from V and 2 bases from J, with 13 bases in between. Germline CDR1 is WSHSY and CDR2 is SAAADI. The CDR3 DNA follows: TGCGCCAGCCTAAGGGACTCAACCTACGAGCAGTACTTC. The encoded protein is CASLRDSTYEQYF.

The chain links TRBV18 to TRBJ2-7, with no clear D. This CDR3 has 14 amino acids. Germline loops: CDR1 KGHSH, CDR2 LQKENI. Trimming took off 2 bases at V and 1 base at J, with 9 bases between the two ends. The CDR3 DNA reads TGTGCCAGCTCACCAAATACTGTTTCCTACGAGCAGTACTTC. Encoded protein: CASSPNTVSYEQYF.

V usage is TRBV7-2 and J usage is TRBJ1-1; no definite D call. Germline CDR1 is SGHTA and CDR2 is FQGNSA. The length of the CDR3 is 14 residues. V was cut by 0 bases and J by 0 bases, with 5 bases left in between. This CDR3 is CASSLAAVNTEAFF. In DNA form, the CDR3 reads TGTGCCAGCAGCTTAGCGGCAGTGAACACTGAAGCTTTCTTT.

The rearrangement uses TRBV7-3 and TRBJ2-3; D ambiguous. V was shortened by 6 bases and J by 2 bases, with 12 bases between the two germline ends. Per the germline V gene, CDR1 is SGHTA and CDR2 is FQGTGA. The CDR3 runs to 14 residues. DNA of the CDR3: TGTGCCAGCAGTTCCGACTTTTCCACAGATACGCAGTATTTT. It translates to CASSSDFSTDTQYF.

V and J are TRBV6-1 and TRBJ1-2, with D perhaps TRBD1 (5 bases). Germline V gene data show CDR1 as MNHNS and CDR2 as SASEGT. The CDR3 is 12 amino acids. Trimming pared 11 bases from V and 3 bases from J, leaving 13 bases between. The CDR3 loop is CAGGTGYYGYTF. The CDR3 DNA sequence: TGTGCCGGTGGAACAGGCTACTATGGCTACACCTTC.

J is TRBJ1-1 and V is TRBV14; D not resolved. Trimming shortened V by 3 bases and J by 2 bases, and 13 bases separated the two germline ends. There are 15 residues in the CDR3. Germline CDR1 SGHDN, CDR2 FVKESK. This CDR3 reads CASSQEQYPNTEAFF. The CDR3 DNA sequence: TGTGCCAGCAGCCAGGAACAGTACCCAAACACTGAAGCTTTCTTT.

This chain links TRBV13 with TRBJ2-7, with TRBD2 matching 10 bases. This CDR3 has 15 amino acids. V gave up 3 bases and J gave up 1 base; unmatched junction bases: 3. The germline CDR1 and CDR2 sequences are PRHDT and FYEKMQ (reference sequence). The CDR3 sequence is CASSLGLAYSYEQYF. The CDR3 DNA reads as TGTGCCAGCAGCTTGGGACTAGCGTATTCCTACGAGCAGTACTTC.

The chain joins TRBV27 to TRBJ1-5, with D possibly being TRBD1 (6 bases). V shed 6 bases and J shed 4 bases, with 13 bases lying between them. CDR3 size: 14 residues. CDR1 is MNHEY, CDR2 SMNVEV, per germline (reference sequence). CDR3 nucleotide sequence: TGTGCCAGCAGCCTGGGGGCCGAAAATCAGCCCCAGCATTTT. It codes for CASSLGAENQPQHF.

The chain combines TRBV27 with TRBJ2-1; 15 nucleotides agree with TRBD2. This CDR3 contains 15 residues. V was clipped by 7 bases and J by 10 bases; unmatched bases: 8. Germline loops: CDR1 MNHEY, CDR2 SMNVEV (reference sequence). The chain's CDR3 is CASTPRTSGRAEQFF. For the CDR3, the DNA is TGTGCCAGCACGCCGAGGACTAGCGGGAGGGCCGAGCAGTTCTTC.

V is TRBV19 and J is TRBJ1-4; perhaps TRBD1 as D (5 bases). The length of the CDR3 is 18 residues. The V gene's germline CDR1 is LNHDA and CDR2 SQIVND (reference sequence). The V end was cut by 3 bases, the J end by 2 bases, with 19 bases between. CDR3 amino acids: CASSMGSGGERTNEKLFF. The CDR3 DNA follows: TGTGCCAGTAGTATGGGTTCGGGGGGAGAGAGGACTAATGAAAAACTGTTTTTT.

This chain joins TRBV4-3 and TRBJ2-1; 8 bases agree with TRBD1. The CDR3 is made up of 15 amino acids. The V gene's germline CDR1 is LGHNA and CDR2 YSLEER. The trim removed 0 bases at V and 5 bases at J, leaving 3 bases unmatched. The CDR3 loop reads CASSQDRGRHNEQFF. CDR3 nucleotide sequence: TGCGCCAGCAGCCAAGACAGGGGGCGGCACAATGAGCAGTTCTTC.